Described below is a single T cell receptor (beta chain) sequence and its context. This entry is derived from a study of OX40 agonist ivuxolimab in advanced cancers. Study-wide background: Given to patients was ivuxolimab, an agonistic anti-OX40 (CD134) antibody. Two cutaneous melanoma patients and one hepatocellular carcinoma patient, three in all, had partial responses.

Sampled blood was obtained at baseline, cycle 4 day 1, and cycle 7 day 1. Profiling relied on immunoSEQ multiplex PCR, and the TCRdb table lists in-frame clones only, not all of them. This repertoire shows roughly 7,700 clones, about four fifths found once; its top ten account for under 40%. Losses at the gene ends were 1 base for V and 6 bases for J; bases not matched to a gene: 5. The CDR3 spans 15 residues. Germline CDR1 is LNHDA and CDR2 is SQIVND (reference sequence). The material sequenced was CD4+ or CD8+ T cells sorted from blood, taken in a trial of the OX40 agonist ivuxolimab. The sequence was obtained from an adult with an advanced solid tumor such as melanoma, head and neck, liver or kidney cancer. The V call is TRBV19, the J call TRBJ2-2; 7 bases align to TRBD1. The CDR3: CASSIVRGTAGELFF. CDR3 bases: TGTGCCAGTAGTATAGTCAGGGGGACGGCCGGGGAGCTGTTTTTT.